The sequence of this T cell receptor beta chain was determined in a study of blood T cells in healthy people across ages. Study in general: About one barcoded beta molecule per two T cells was captured by template switching. Study-level findings and limits: The CMV status of each donor remained undetermined, and this could have confounded shifts in expanded clonotypes.

A few counts support this clonotype. Its antigen is undetermined. It was with a sample-barcoded 5' primer and a J-beta primer mix that a second PCR of about 7 to 12 cycles was run. Unique molecular identifiers of 12 random nucleotides labeled each cDNA. The yield of each sample was at least 2.5 million CDR3-containing paired-end reads. TCRdb processed the 5' RACE reads anew with MiXCR; each CDR3 protein has one entry. The table records around 800,000 distinct CDR3 sequences, roughly 44% of them present only once. Germline lookup yields CDR1 PRHDT and CDR2 FYEKMQ (reference sequence). Trimming took 3 bases from V and 4 from J, leaving 13 bases between them. The CDR3 totals 15 residues.

The V and J genes are TRBV13 and TRBJ2-1; D is ambiguous. Specimen: blood. The receptor was isolated from a man in his sixties in good health. CDR3 sequence (DNA): TGTGCCAGCAGCTTCCGGGTGGAAGGGTACAATGAGCAGTTCTTC. Protein sequence: CASSFRVEGYNEQFF.